This TCR beta chain was recorded in a study of blood T cell repertoires in COVID-19 (TCRdb year 2020). Regarding the study in general: The collaborator samples originated in the United States, Italy and Spain and spanned the acute and convalescent phases of COVID-19. The material from the prospective study consisted of cDNA or gDNA derived from T cells, B-cell-depleted T cells, or PBMCs. Deeply sampled blood TCRbeta repertoires from subjects exposed to, actively infected with, or recovered from COVID-19 were included in the dataset. The repertoires were made available in a free public database intended to serve as a resource for research on the immune response to SARS-CoV-2. Samples came from the ongoing ImmuneRACE study (first 160 participants) plus 1,254 subjects from 6 global collaborators. A de-identified subject ID, COVID-19 status, age in years and sex were almost always included in the sample metadata. HLA class I and class II types, where available, came from metadata supplied by the sample provider rather than from assay-based typing. Results the study describes overall, beyond this receptor: The amount of clinical and demographic metadata varied by source and participant and was provided uncurated.

The immunoSEQ Assay, a bias-controlled multiplex PCR, was used to amplify TCRbeta CDR3 regions from genomic DNA. Concerning the study's data processing: Within the assay, amplification of reference gene primers was used to estimate how many nucleated cells each sample contained. To quantify the absolute abundance of each unique TCRbeta CDR3 rearrangement, sequence reads were collapsed and filtered. For each sample, productive Simpson clonality was calculated by taking the square root of Simpson's diversity index across productive rearrangements. TCRdb holds this immuneACCESS table with in-frame rearrangements only. Some clones are missing; in checked studies, unresolved V genes explain under half, and the rest has no known cause. V and J calls and clone size are given by that table; D and trimming were obtained from the DNA. For this sample there are 150,000 to 200,000 clones; approximately 86% appear just once. The top ten hold roughly 9.2% of the sample.

A note on this clone: What this receptor recognizes is not known. Base qualities are not at hand, and no much larger clone is one base apart.

Inclusive of the bounding cysteine and phenylalanine, the CDR3 is 14 residues long. The entry retains the CDR3 DNA only, 42 bases that are in frame from base 1. CDR1 and CDR2 are read off the germline V gene as SNHLY and FYNNEI. Trimmed from V: 7 bases; trimmed from J: 6 bases; junction bases lacking a gene match: 4. Whole blood was collected in K2EDTA tubes by collaborating institutions according to the institutions' own protocols. For TCRbeta analysis, collaborators shipped samples as frozen whole blood, isolated PBMCs, or DNA extracted from either of those sample types. The chain uses TRBV2 and TRBJ2-2; 11 junctional bases match TRBD1. The TCR was taken from an elderly woman with acute or convalescent COVID-19. Sequenced material: peripheral blood. The DNA is as follows: TGTGCCAGCACCGGGACAGGGGGAGCCGGGGAGCTGTTTTTT. Translated, this gives CASTGTGGAGELFF.